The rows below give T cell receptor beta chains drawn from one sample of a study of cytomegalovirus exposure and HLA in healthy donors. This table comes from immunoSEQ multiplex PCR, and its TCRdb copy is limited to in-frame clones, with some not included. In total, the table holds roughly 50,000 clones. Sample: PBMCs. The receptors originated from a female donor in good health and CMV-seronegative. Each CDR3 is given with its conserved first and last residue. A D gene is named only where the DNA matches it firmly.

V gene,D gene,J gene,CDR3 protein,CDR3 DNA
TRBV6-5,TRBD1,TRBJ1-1,CASTHEGQTEAFF,TGTGCCAGCACCCATGAGGGACAGACTGAAGCTTTCTTT
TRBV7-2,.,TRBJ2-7,CASTSGIYYEQYF,TGTGCCAGCACCTCCGGTATTTACTACGAGCAGTACTTC
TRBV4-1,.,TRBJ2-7,CASSQLGLVGSYEQYF,TGCGCCAGCAGCCAGTTAGGACTCGTAGGGTCCTACGAGCAGTACTTC
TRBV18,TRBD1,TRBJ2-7,CASSPVRGQAPYEQYF,TGTGCCAGCTCACCGGTCCGTGGACAGGCCCCCTACGAGCAGTACTTC
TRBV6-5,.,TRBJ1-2,CASSPRGGRFYGYTF,TGTGCCAGCAGTCCCCGGGGGGGACGGTTCTATGGCTACACCTTC
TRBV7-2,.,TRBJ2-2,CASSLVQGYTGELFF,TGTGCCAGCAGCTTAGTACAGGGTTACACCGGGGAGCTGTTTTTT
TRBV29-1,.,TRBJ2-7,CSVGQTYEQYF,TGCAGCGTTGGACAAACCTACGAGCAGTACTTC
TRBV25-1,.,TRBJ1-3,CASSRGGLSGNTIYF,TGTGCCAGCTCACGGGGAGGGCTCTCTGGAAACACCATATATTTT
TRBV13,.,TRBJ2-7,CASSPGRSYEQYF,TGTGCCAGCAGCCCAGGGCGCTCCTACGAGCAGTACTTC
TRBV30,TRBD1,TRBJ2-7,CAWIGPGQGRHEQYF,TGTGCCTGGATCGGCCCGGGACAGGGTCGCCACGAGCAGTACTTC
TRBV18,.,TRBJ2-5,CASSPRETQETQYF,TGTGCCAGCTCTCCACGGGAGACTCAAGAGACCCAGTACTTC
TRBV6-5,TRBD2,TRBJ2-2,CASMTSGSVEELFF,TGTGCCAGCATGACTAGCGGGAGCGTCGAGGAGCTGTTTTTT
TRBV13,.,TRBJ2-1,CASSPLIYNEQFF,TGTGCCAGCAGCCCCTTAATTTACAATGAGCAGTTCTTC
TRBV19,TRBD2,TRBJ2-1,CASSTPRSGRPGNEQFF,TGTGCCAGTAGTACCCCTCGTAGCGGGAGGCCGGGCAATGAGCAGTTCTTC
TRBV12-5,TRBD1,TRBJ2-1,CASGSWTGGVYNEQFF,TGTGCTAGTGGTTCGTGGACAGGGGGTGTCTACAATGAGCAGTTCTTC
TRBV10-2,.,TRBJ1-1,CASGRTDTEAFF,TGCGCCTCCGGTCGGACTGACACTGAAGCTTTCTTT
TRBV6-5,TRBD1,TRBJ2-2,CASSYGTGNTGELFF,TGTGCCAGCAGTTACGGGACAGGAAACACCGGGGAGCTGTTTTTT
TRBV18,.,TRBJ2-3,CASSPSLTDTQYF,TGTGCCAGCTCACCATCACTTACAGATACGCAGTATTTT
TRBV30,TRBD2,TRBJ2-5,CAWSDLAGWETQYF,TGTGCCTGGAGTGACCTAGCGGGGTGGGAGACCCAGTACTTC
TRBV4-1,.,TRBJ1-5,CASSREEEGNQPQHF,TGCGCCAGCAGCAGGGAGGAGGAGGGCAATCAGCCCCAGCATTTT